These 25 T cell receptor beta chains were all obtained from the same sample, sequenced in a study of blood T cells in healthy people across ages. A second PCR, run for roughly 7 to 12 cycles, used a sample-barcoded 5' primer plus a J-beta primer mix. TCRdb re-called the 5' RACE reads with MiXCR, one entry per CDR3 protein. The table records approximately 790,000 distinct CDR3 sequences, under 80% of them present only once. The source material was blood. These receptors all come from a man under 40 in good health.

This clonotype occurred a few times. The DNA of the CDR3 is TGTGCCAGCAGCCCGTTAGCGGGGGGGCCGTTAGATACGCAGTATTTT. This codes for CASSPLAGGPLDTQYF. V and J are TRBV11-2 and TRBJ2-3; TRBD2 matches at 11 bases. CDR1 SGHAT and CDR2 FQNNGV come from the germline V gene. This CDR3 has 16 residues. The V gene end was trimmed by 5 bases and the J gene end by 5 bases; junction bases not matched to a gene: 9.

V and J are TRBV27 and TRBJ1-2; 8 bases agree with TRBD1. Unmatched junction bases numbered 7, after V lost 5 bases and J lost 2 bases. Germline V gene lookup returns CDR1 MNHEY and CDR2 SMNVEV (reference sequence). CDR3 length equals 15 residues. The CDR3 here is CASSLRTGRNYGYTF. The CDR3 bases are TGTGCCAGCAGTCTGCGGACAGGGAGGAACTATGGCTACACCTTC.

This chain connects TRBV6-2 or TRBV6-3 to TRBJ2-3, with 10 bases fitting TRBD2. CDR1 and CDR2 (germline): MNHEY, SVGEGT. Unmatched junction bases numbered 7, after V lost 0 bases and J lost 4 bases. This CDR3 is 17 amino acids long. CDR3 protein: CASSYSKGTSVSDTQYF. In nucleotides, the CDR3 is TGTGCCAGCAGTTACTCGAAAGGGACTAGCGTCTCAGATACGCAGTATTTT.

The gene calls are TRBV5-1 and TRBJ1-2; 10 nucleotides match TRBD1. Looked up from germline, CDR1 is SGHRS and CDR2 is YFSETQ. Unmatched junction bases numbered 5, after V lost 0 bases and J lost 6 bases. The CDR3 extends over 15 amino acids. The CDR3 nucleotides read TGCGCCAGCAGCTTGGAACCCGACAGGGGGCATGGCTACACCTTC. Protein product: CASSLEPDRGHGYTF.

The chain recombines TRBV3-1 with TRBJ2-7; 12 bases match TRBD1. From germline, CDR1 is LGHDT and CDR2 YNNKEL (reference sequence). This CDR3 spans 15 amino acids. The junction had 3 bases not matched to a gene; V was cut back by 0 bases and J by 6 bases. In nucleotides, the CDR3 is TGTGCCAGCAGCCAAGAATGGGACAGGGGGCGCGAGCAGTACTTC. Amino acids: CASSQEWDRGREQYF.

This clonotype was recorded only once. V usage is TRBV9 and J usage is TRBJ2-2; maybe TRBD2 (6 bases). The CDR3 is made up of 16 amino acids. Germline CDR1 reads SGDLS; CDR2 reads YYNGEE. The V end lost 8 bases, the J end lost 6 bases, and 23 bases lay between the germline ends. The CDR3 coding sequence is TGTGCCAGTGCCCCCCCGGGGGAAAGGTTAGCCGGGGAGCTGTTTTTT. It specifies CASAPPGERLAGELFF.

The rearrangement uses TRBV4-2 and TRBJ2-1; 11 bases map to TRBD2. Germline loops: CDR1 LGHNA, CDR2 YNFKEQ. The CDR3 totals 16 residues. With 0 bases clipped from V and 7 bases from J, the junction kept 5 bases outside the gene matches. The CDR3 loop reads CASSQDIAGGRNEQFF. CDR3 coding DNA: TGTGCCAGCAGCCAAGACATAGCGGGGGGGCGAAATGAGCAGTTCTTC.

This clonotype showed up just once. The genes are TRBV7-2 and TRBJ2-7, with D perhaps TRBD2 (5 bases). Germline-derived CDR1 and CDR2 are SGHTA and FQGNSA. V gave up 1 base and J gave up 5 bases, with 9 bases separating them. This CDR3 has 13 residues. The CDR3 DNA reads TGTGCCAGCAGCTTAGGGGCGGGCAACGAGCAGTACTTC. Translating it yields CASSLGAGNEQYF.

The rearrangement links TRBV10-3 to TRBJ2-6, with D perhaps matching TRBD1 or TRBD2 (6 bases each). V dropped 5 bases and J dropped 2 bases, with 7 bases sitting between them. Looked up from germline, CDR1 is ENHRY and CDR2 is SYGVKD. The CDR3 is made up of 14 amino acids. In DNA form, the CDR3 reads TGTGCCATCAGTAGGGGGGCTGGGGCCAACGTCCTGACTTTC. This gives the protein CAISRGAGANVLTF.

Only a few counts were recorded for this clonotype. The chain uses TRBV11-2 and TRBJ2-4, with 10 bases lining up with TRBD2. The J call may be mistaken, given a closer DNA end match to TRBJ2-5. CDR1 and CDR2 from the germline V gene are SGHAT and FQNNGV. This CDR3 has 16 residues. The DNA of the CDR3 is TGTGCCAGCAGCTTCAAGCGGGGGGGCCGGGTTGTGACCCAGTACTTC. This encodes CASSFKRGGRVVTQYF.

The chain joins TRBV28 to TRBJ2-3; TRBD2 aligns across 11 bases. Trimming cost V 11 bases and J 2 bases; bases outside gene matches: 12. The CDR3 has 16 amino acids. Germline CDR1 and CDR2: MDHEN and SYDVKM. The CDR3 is CAGTTSGGFNTDTQYF. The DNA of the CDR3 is TGTGCCGGCACAACTAGCGGGGGCTTTAACACAGATACGCAGTATTTT.

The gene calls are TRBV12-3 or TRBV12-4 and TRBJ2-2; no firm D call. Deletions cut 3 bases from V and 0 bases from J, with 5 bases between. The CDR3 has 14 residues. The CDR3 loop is CASSFQSNTGELFF. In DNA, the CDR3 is TGTGCCAGCAGTTTCCAATCGAACACCGGGGAGCTGTTTTTT.

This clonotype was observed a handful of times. The CDR3 sequence is CASSLRKGSVGGEKLFF. DNA of the CDR3: TGTGCCAGCAGCTTACGGAAAGGGAGCGTGGGAGGGGAAAAACTGTTTTTT. The chain recombines TRBV7-2 with TRBJ1-4; D call uncertain. This CDR3 contains 17 residues. Trimming took off 2 bases at V and 8 bases at J, with 21 bases between the two ends. Germline CDR1 is SGHTA and CDR2 is FQGNSA.

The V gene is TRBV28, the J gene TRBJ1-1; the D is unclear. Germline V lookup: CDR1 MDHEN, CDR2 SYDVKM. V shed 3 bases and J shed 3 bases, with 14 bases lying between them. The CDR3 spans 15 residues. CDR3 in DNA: TGTGCCAGCAGTTTTGGCGGCAGGTCCCACACTGAAGCTTTCTTT. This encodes CASSFGGRSHTEAFF.

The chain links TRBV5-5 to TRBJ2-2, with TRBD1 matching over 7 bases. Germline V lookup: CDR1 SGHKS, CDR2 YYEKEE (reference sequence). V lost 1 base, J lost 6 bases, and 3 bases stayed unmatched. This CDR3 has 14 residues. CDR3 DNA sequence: TGTGCCAGCAGCTTGACAGGGGAACCCGGGGAGCTGTTTTTT. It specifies CASSLTGEPGELFF.

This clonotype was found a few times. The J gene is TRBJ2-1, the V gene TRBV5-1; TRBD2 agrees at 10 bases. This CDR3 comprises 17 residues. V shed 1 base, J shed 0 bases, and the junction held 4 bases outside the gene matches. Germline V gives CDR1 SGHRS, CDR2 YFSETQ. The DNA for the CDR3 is TGCGCCAGCAGCTTGAGTCCTAGCGGGGGCTCCTACAATGAGCAGTTCTTC. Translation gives CASSLSPSGGSYNEQFF. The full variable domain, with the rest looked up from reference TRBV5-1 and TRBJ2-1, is KAGVTQTPRYLIKTRGQQVTLSCSPISGHRSVSWYQQTPGQGLQFLFEYFSETQRNKGNFPGRFSGRQFSNSRSEMNVSTLELGDSALYLCASSLSPSGGSYNEQFFGPGTRLTVL.

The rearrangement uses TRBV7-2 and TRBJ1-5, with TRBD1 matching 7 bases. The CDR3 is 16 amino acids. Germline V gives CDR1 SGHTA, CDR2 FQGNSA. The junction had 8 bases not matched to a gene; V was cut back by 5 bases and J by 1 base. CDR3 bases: TGTGCCAGCAGCCCTTGGACAGGAACGAGCAATCAGCCCCAGCATTTT. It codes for CASSPWTGTSNQPQHF.

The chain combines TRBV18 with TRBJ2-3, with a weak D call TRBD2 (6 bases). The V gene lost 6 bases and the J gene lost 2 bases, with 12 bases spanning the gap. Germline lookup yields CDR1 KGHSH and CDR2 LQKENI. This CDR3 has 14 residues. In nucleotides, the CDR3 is TGTGCCAGCTCCCGGGGGAGCATCACAGATACGCAGTATTTT. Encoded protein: CASSRGSITDTQYF.

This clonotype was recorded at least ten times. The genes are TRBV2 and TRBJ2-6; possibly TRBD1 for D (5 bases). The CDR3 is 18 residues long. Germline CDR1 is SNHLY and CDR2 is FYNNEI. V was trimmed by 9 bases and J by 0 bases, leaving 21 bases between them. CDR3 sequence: CASIDSSFAASGANVLTF. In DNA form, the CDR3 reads TGTGCCAGTATTGACAGTTCTTTTGCCGCCTCTGGGGCCAACGTCCTGACTTTC. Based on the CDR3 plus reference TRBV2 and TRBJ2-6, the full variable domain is EPEVTQTPSHQVTQMGQEVILRCVPISNHLYFYWYRQILGQKVEFLVSFYNNEISEKSEIFDDQFSVERPDGSNFTLKIRSTKLEDSAMYFCASIDSSFAASGANVLTFGAGSRLTVL.

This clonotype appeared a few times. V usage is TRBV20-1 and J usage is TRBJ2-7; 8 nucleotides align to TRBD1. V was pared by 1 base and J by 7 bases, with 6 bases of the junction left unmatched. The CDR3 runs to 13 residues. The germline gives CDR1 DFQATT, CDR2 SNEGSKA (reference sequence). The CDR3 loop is CSARGQGMGEQYF. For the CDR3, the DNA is TGCAGTGCTAGAGGACAGGGGATGGGGGAGCAGTACTTC.

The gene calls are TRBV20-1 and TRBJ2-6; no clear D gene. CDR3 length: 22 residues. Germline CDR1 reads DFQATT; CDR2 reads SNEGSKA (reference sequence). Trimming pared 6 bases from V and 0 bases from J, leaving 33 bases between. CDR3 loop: CSAKLPLTFKYLANSGANVLTF. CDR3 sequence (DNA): TGCAGTGCCAAGCTCCCCTTAACGTTTAAGTACCTCGCCAACTCTGGGGCCAACGTCCTGACTTTC.

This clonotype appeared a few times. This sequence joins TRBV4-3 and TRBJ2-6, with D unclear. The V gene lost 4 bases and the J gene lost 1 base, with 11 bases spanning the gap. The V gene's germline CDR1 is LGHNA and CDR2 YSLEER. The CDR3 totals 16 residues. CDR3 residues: CASSRDRDSGANVLTF. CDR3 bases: TGCGCCAGCAGCCGGGATAGGGATTCTGGGGCCAACGTCCTGACTTTC.

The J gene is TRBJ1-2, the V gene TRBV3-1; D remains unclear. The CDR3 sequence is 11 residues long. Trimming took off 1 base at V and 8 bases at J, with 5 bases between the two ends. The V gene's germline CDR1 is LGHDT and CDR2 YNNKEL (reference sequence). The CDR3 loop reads CASSQGLGYTF. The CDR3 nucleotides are TGTGCCAGCAGCCAAGGTTTGGGCTACACCTTC.

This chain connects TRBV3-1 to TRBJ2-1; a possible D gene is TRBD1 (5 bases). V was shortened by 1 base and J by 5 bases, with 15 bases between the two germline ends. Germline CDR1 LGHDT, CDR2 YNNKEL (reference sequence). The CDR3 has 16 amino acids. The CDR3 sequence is CASSQVGLLRDNEQFF. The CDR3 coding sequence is TGTGCCAGCAGCCAAGTGGGGCTCCTAAGGGACAATGAGCAGTTCTTC.

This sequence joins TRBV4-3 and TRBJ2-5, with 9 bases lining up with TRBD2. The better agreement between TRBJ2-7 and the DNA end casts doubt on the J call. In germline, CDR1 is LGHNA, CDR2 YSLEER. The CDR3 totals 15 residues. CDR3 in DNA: TGCGCCAGCAGCCAGGACCCAAGGACTAGCGACGAGCAGTACTTC. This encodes CASSQDPRTSDEQYF.